The 21 T cell receptor beta chains reported below all come from one sample, sequenced in a study of cytomegalovirus exposure and HLA in healthy donors. Use of 60 Vbeta and 13 Jbeta primers characterized the PCR. Assay: immunoSEQ multiplex PCR; the TCRdb copy retains only in-frame clones and omits some. The sample carries about 71,000 clones, approximately 70% recorded once. Sequenced input: PBMCs. The receptors here all came from a woman in her forties or fifties in good health and CMV-seropositive.

The chain carries TRBV6-4 and TRBJ1-1; TRBD1 matches 7 bases. The CDR3 length is 14 residues. Germline V gene lookup returns CDR1 MRHNA and CDR2 SNTAGT. V shed 6 bases, J shed 3 bases, and the junction held 7 bases outside the gene matches. The CDR3 DNA sequence: TGTGCCAGCAGCCGGACAGGAGGAGACACTGAAGCTTTCTTT. It yields the protein CASSRTGGDTEAFF.

The J gene is TRBJ2-7, the V gene TRBV19; 11 nucleotides match TRBD2. The V gene end was trimmed by 7 bases and the J gene end by 4 bases; junction bases not matched to a gene: 9. The CDR3 totals 15 residues. Per germline, CDR1 LNHDA and CDR2 SQIVND (reference sequence). The CDR3 DNA reads TGTGCCAGTAACGAGAGACTAGCGGGGTATTACGAGCAGTACTTC. Translation gives CASNERLAGYYEQYF.

This clone was detected only once. V is TRBV5-5 and J is TRBJ1-4, with a tentative D call TRBD1 (5 bases). Per the germline V gene, CDR1 is SGHKS and CDR2 is YYEKEE (reference sequence). V dropped 0 bases and J dropped 1 base, with 13 bases sitting between them. This CDR3 spans 17 amino acids. The CDR3 loop reads CASSLVGEGLTNEKLFF. The DNA of the CDR3 is TGTGCCAGCAGCTTGGTAGGGGAAGGATTAACTAATGAAAAACTGTTTTTT. Full variable domain (outside the CDR3, taken from reference TRBV5-5 and TRBJ1-4): DAGVTQSPTHLIKTRGQQVTLRCSPISGHKSVSWYQQVLGQGPQFIFQYYEKEERGRGNFPDRFSARQFPNYSSELNVNALLLGDSALYLCASSLVGEGLTNEKLFFGSGTQLSVL.

This clone was seen a few times. The V call is TRBV30, the J call TRBJ1-1; maybe TRBD1 (5 bases). The CDR3 extends over 11 amino acids. Germline loops: CDR1 GTSNPN, CDR2 SVGIG (reference sequence). Between the trimmed V and J ends, which lost 4 bases and 7 bases, there was a span of 10 bases. DNA of the CDR3: TGTGCCTGGAAGGGGCAACTTGAAGCTTTCTTT. Residues: CAWKGQLEAFF.

The chain joins TRBV19 to TRBJ1-1; D ambiguous. V lost 0 bases and J 3 bases, leaving 5 bases between the germline ends. The CDR3 totals 13 residues. Per the germline V gene, CDR1 is LNHDA and CDR2 is SQIVND (reference sequence). The CDR3 reads CASSIDQYTEAFF. For the CDR3, the DNA is TGTGCCAGTAGTATAGATCAATACACTGAAGCTTTCTTT.

The table lists this clone with a count of one. The rearrangement links TRBV7-2 to TRBJ1-6, with D perhaps TRBD1 (6 bases). The germline V gene has CDR1 SGHTA and CDR2 FQGNSA. This CDR3 comprises 14 residues. V was clipped by 3 bases and J by 7 bases, with 10 bases between them. Written as DNA, the CDR3 is TGTGCCAGCAGCTTCCAGGGGTCAAATTCACCCCTCCACTTT. Residues: CASSFQGSNSPLHF.

The J gene is TRBJ1-1, the V gene TRBV19; TRBD1 is a possible D gene (6 bases). Germline V lookup: CDR1 LNHDA, CDR2 SQIVND (reference sequence). The CDR3 runs 15 residues. V was clipped by 7 bases and J by 0 bases, with 15 bases between them. In nucleotides, the CDR3 is TGTGCCAGTATCCCTCAGGACAGTATGAACACTGAAGCTTTCTTT. Translation: CASIPQDSMNTEAFF.

As regards this clone: Other nucleotide sequences in the sample specify the same CDR3. The chain employs TRBV30 and TRBJ1-1; unclear D gene. Germline V gene data show CDR1 as GTSNPN and CDR2 as SVGIG (reference sequence). CDR3 length: 13 amino acids. Trimming took off 0 bases at V and 2 bases at J, with 7 bases between the two ends. CDR3 sequence (DNA): TGTGCCTGGAGTGTGCGGGGTAACACTGAAGCTTTCTTT. This codes for CAWSVRGNTEAFF.

Only one count was recorded for this clone. This rearrangement joins TRBV4-1 to TRBJ2-7; 11 nucleotides match TRBD2. Germline values: CDR1 MGHRA, CDR2 YSYEKL. This CDR3 comprises 17 residues. The V segment lost 0 bases and the J segment 6 bases; nucleotides outside the gene matches: 10. The CDR3 DNA is TGCGCCAGCAGCCAAGATCGGGGTAGCGGGAGGGCCGGCGAGCAGTACTTC. It codes for CASSQDRGSGRAGEQYF.

The CDR3 region has the DNA TGTGCCTGGAGCCGGGACAGGGCTTCTAACTATGGCTACACCTTC. Its translation is CAWSRDRASNYGYTF. The V and J genes are TRBV30 and TRBJ1-2, with 9 nucleotides matching TRBD1. Germline-derived CDR1 and CDR2 are GTSNPN and SVGIG (reference sequence). This CDR3 has 15 residues. The trim removed 3 bases at V and 0 bases at J, leaving 5 bases unmatched. The full variable domain, its missing parts supplied by reference TRBV30 and TRBJ1-2, is SQTIHQWPATLVQPVGSPLSLECTVEGTSNPNLYWYRQAAGRGLQLLFYSVGIGQISSEVPQNLSASRPQDRQFILSSKKLLLSDSGFYLCAWSRDRASNYGYTFGSGTRLTVV.

The sample holds one count of this clone. This chain joins TRBV7-9 and TRBJ2-2; 8 bases are a match to TRBD1. The junction had 1 base not matched to a gene; V was cut back by 3 bases and J by 1 base. The CDR3 is made up of 15 amino acids. Germline values: CDR1 SEHNR, CDR2 FQNEAQ (reference sequence). CDR3 region: CASSLGQENTGELFF. The CDR3 bases are TGTGCCAGCAGCTTGGGACAGGAGAACACCGGGGAGCTGTTTTTT.

The rearrangement uses TRBV10-3 and TRBJ2-1, with 13 bases matching TRBD2. This CDR3 spans 15 amino acids. Trimming cost V 6 bases and J 4 bases; bases outside gene matches: 3. Looked up from germline, CDR1 is ENHRY and CDR2 is SYGVKD. The CDR3 nucleotides read TGTGCCATCAGCGGGACTAGCGGGGTTTACAATGAGCAGTTCTTC. It yields the protein CAISGTSGVYNEQFF.

The V and J genes are TRBV5-1 and TRBJ2-7, with 7 bases matching TRBD1. Trimming removed 4 bases from V and 2 bases from J; junction bases left unmatched: 3. The CDR3 extends over 13 amino acids. Germline V CDR1 and CDR2: SGHRS, YFSETQ. The chain's CDR3 is CASSPGQTYEQYF. CDR3 nucleotides: TGCGCCAGCAGCCCGGGACAGACCTACGAGCAGTACTTC.

The chain is built from TRBV27 and TRBJ1-2, with 7 bases lining up with TRBD1. Unmatched junction bases numbered 8, after V lost 6 bases and J lost 4 bases. CDR1 MNHEY and CDR2 SMNVEV come from the germline V gene (reference sequence). The CDR3 runs to 14 residues. DNA of the CDR3: TGTGCCAGCAGGATCTCAGGGGGTGGCTATGGCTACACCTTC. Translation: CASRISGGGYGYTF.

J is TRBJ2-5 and V is TRBV5-1; 8 bases align to TRBD1. V lost 4 bases and J lost 5; bases outside the gene matches: 10. CDR1 is SGHRS, CDR2 YFSETQ, per germline. This CDR3 has 15 residues. The CDR3 DNA reads TGCGCCAGCAGCACGCAGGGGGCTTTTGAGGAGACCCAGTACTTC. Translating gives CASSTQGAFEETQYF.

This clone has more than one count but fewer than ten. V gene TRBV27 combines with J gene TRBJ2-7; TRBD2 is a possible D gene (6 bases). V was trimmed by 0 bases and J by 2 bases, leaving 17 bases between them. The CDR3 is 17 residues long. Germline V gene lookup returns CDR1 MNHEY and CDR2 SMNVEV (reference sequence). The CDR3 sequence is CASSLSGYGSRAYEQYF. The CDR3 DNA is TGTGCCAGCAGTTTATCGGGGTACGGGAGTCGCGCCTACGAGCAGTACTTC.

Written as DNA, the CDR3 is TGTGCCAGCAGTAGCGGGAGGACCCCCAATGACAATGAGCAGTTCTTC. This encodes CASSSGRTPNDNEQFF. The rearrangement joins TRBV7-3 to TRBJ2-1; TRBD2 aligns across 10 bases. Trimming at V came to 6 bases and at J to 5 bases, leaving 10 bases not matched to a gene. In germline, CDR1 is SGHTA, CDR2 FQGTGA. This CDR3 has 16 amino acids.

The rearrangement joins TRBV27 to TRBJ1-5, with 9 bases that match TRBD1. After removal of 2 bases from V and 2 bases from J, the junction contained 4 bases not matched to a gene. The CDR3 contains 16 residues. Per germline, CDR1 MNHEY and CDR2 SMNVEV (reference sequence). The CDR3 loop reads CASSLPGQGGNQPQHF. CDR3 sequence (DNA): TGTGCCAGCAGTTTACCGGGACAGGGAGGCAATCAGCCCCAGCATTTT.

The V and J genes are TRBV14 and TRBJ1-5, with D perhaps matching TRBD1 (5 bases). This CDR3 is 13 amino acids long. Germline values: CDR1 SGHDN, CDR2 FVKESK. V lost 2 bases, J lost 7 bases, and 9 bases lay in between. As DNA, the CDR3 is TGTGCCAGCAGCCAATCCCAGGGACAGCCCCAGCATTTT. Translating it yields CASSQSQGQPQHF.

This sequence joins TRBV4-3 and TRBJ2-1, with a possible D match to TRBD1 (6 bases). Germline CDR1 LGHNA, CDR2 YSLEER. The CDR3 runs to 14 residues. Trimming removed 4 bases from V and 6 bases from J, with 13 bases in between. In DNA, the CDR3 is TGCGCCAGCAGCCGTAGGTTAGGGGGCAATGAGCAGTTCTTC. This gives the protein CASSRRLGGNEQFF.

In this sample, this clone turned up a few times. The chain joins TRBV5-4 to TRBJ1-2; perhaps TRBD1 as D (6 bases). Germline CDR1 is SGHNT and CDR2 is YYREEE (reference sequence). V was clipped by 4 bases and J by 1 base, with 14 bases between them. This CDR3 is built from 15 residues. The CDR3 protein is CASSTGQQDNYGYTF. The CDR3, as DNA: TGTGCCAGCAGCACAGGACAGCAGGATAACTATGGCTACACCTTC.